The rows below give T cell receptor beta chains drawn from one sample of a study of technical replicates of blood from a handful of donors. Libraries were prepared by immunoSEQ multiplex PCR; TCRdb keeps only in-frame clonotypes and omits some of them. This repertoire shows about 67,000 clones, about 97% found once; its top ten account for approximately 0.25%. Sequenced input: T cells isolated from PBMCs. The receptors were gathered from a human donor in good health. The CDR3 runs from the conserved cysteine through the conserved F or W.

>TRBV30
CAWRTGGETQYF
>TRBV28
CASSQGASNYGYTF
>TRBV6-6
CASHQSGTGANVLTF
>TRBV6-5
CASSYPGDYGYTF
>TRBV7-8
CASSLVRAAGLSYEQYF
>TRBV27
CAAGAGTGGTGELFF
>TRBV6-1
CASSGSPNQPQHF
>TRBV2
CASMIDSSTDTQYF
>TRBV30
CAWSVATGGFYNEQFF
>TRBV7-6
CASSAGTVVYEQYF
>TRBV7-2
CASSLWDSRNTEAFF
>TRBV9
CASSVDSGINTEAFF
>TRBV6-5
CASHSPSYSDTQYF
>TRBV11-2
CASSLVAGITDTQYF
>TRBV11-3
CASSLALPLTAGSNYGYTF
>TRBV4-1
CASSQGRERDGYTF
>TRBV27
CASTSSAGEINNEQFF
>TRBV2
CASSELHTNKNTGELFF
>TRBV7-9
CASSFGTVSSYEQYF
>TRBV12-5
CASAVGANVLTF
>TRBV19
CASSATGGIGEAFF
>TRBV20-1
CSASHAETQYF
>TRBV11-2
CASSLGRANEQFF
>TRBV7-2
CASSLDGSPSYEQYF
>TRBV11-2
CASSLAQKNIQYF
>TRBV27
CASSSGTDYGYTF
>TRBV2
CASNREAYEQYF
>TRBV7-9
CASSLARGEQYF
>TRBV30
CAWKVAGTEAFF
>TRBV9
CASSAGTGGGYGYTF
>TRBV23-1
CASGGDSLYSNQPQHF
>TRBV4-1
CASSQGGTGWTEAFF
>TRBV5-1
CASSLGQGYNEQFF
>TRBV6-5
CASSPSGAGYTF
>TRBV4-2
CASSQGAFSSYNEQFF
>TRBV28
CASSLDAGSNQPQHF
>TRBV20-1
CSASDYEQFF
>TRBV10-1
CASSERGAGETDTQYF
>TRBV5-6
CASSLASIASYGYTF
>TRBV29-1
CSVEGIAGVVNEQFF
>TRBV29-1
CSGSDRDYGYTF
>TRBV30
CAWSRTSGTDTQYF
>TRBV6-5
CASSYALAGISGELFF
>TRBV14
CASSQDRVMNTEAFF
>TRBV27
CASSLSGANYGYTF
>TRBV7-2
CASSGGVMTTDTQYF
>TRBV6-5
CASSYTGNTEAFF
>TRBV5-1
CASSLGPGTGVYGYTF
>TRBV10-1
CASSFKGGDQPQHF
>TRBV5-1
CASSLGQTDTQYF